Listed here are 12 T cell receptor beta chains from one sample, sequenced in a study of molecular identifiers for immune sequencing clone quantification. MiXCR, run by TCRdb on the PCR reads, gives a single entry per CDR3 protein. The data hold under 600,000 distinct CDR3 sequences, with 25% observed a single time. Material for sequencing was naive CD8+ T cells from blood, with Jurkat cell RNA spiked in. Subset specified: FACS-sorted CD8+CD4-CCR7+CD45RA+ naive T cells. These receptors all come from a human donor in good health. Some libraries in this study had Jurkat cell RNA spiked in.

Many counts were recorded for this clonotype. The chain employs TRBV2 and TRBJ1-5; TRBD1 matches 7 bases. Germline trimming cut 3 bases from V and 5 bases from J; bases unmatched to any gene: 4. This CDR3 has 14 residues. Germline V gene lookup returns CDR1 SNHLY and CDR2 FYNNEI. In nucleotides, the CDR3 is TGTGCCAGCAGTGATAACAGGGGATATCAGCCCCAGCATTTT. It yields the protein CASSDNRGYQPQHF.

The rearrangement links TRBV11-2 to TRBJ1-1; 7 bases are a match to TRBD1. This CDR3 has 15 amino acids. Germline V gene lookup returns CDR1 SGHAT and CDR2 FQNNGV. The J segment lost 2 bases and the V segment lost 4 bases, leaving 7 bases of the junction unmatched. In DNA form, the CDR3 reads TGTGCCAGCAGCTACCGACAGGGTATAAACACTGAAGCTTTCTTT. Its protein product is CASSYRQGINTEAFF.

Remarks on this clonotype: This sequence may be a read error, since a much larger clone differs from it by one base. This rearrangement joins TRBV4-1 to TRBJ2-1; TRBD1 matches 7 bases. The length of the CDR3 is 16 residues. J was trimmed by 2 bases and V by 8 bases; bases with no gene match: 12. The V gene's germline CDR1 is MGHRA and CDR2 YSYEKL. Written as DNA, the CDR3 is TGCGCCAGCGGCCGAGCGACAGGGCTAGCCTACAATGAGCAGTTCTTC. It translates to CASGRATGLAYNEQFF.

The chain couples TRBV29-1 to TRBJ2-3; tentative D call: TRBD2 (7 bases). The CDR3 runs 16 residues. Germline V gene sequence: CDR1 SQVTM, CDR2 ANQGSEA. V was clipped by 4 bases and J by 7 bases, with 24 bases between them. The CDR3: CSVVGRGAEGANTQYF. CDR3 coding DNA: TGCAGCGTTGTGGGACGGGGGGCGGAAGGGGCAAATACGCAGTATTTT.

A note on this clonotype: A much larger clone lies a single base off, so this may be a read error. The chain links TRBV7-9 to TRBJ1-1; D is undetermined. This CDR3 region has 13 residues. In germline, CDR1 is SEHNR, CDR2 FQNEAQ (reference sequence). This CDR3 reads CACSLKLNTEAFF. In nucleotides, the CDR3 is TGTGCCTGCAGCTTAAAGCTGAACACTGAAGCTTTCTTT.

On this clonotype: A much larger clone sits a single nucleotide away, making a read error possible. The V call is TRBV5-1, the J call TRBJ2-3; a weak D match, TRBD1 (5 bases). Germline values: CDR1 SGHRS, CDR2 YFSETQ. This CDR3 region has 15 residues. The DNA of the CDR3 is TGCGGCAGCAGCTTGGGGCAGGCGAACACAGATACGCAGTATTTT. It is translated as CGSSLGQANTDTQYF.

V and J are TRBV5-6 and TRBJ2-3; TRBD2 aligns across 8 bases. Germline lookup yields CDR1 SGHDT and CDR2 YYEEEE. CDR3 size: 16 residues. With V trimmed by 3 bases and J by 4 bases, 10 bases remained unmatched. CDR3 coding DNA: TGTGCCAGCAGCTCCCACCGGGGGGGCAACGCAGATACGCAGTATTTT. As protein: CASSSHRGGNADTQYF. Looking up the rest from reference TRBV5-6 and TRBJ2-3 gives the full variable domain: DAGVTQSPTHLIKTRGQQVTLRCSPKSGHDTVSWYQQALGQGPQFIFQYYEEEERQRGNFPDRFSGHQFPNYSSELNVNALLLGDSALYLCASSSHRGGNADTQYFGPGTRLTVL.

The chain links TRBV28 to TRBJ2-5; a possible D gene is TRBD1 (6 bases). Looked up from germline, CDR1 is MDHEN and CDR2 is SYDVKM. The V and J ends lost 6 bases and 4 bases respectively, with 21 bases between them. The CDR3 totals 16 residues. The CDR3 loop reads CASRTRQVGERETQYF. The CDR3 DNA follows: TGTGCCAGCAGAACACGACAGGTCGGAGAGAGAGAGACCCAGTACTTC. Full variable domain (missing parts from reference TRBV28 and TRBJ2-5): DVKVTQSSRYLVKRTGEKVFLECVQDMDHENMFWYRQDPGLGLRLIYFSYDVKMKEKGDIPEGYSVSREKKERFSLILESASTNQTSMYLCASRTRQVGERETQYFGPGTRLLVL.

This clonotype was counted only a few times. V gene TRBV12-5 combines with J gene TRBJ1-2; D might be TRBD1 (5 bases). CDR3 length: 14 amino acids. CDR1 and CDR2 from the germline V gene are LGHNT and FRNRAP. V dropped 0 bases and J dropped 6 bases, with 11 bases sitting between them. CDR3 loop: CASGLVGQGDGYTF. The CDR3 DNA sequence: TGTGCTAGTGGTTTGGTGGGGCAGGGAGATGGCTACACCTTC.

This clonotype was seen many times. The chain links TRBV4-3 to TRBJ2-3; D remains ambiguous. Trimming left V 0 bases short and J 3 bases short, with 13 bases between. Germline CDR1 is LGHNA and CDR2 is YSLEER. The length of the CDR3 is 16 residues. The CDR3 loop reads CASSQESLDPTDTQYF. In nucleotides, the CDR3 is TGCGCCAGCAGCCAAGAGTCGCTAGATCCAACAGATACGCAGTATTTT.

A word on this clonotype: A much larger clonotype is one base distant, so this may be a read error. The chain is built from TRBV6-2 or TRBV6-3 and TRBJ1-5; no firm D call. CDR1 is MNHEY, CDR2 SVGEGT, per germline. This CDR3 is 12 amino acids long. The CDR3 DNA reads TGTACCAGCAGTCCACTGGGTCAGCCCCAGCATTTT. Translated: CTSSPLGQPQHF.

CDR3 sequence (DNA): TGTGCCAGTACCCTAACTAGCGGGGGCACAGATACGCAGTATTTT. Translated: CASTLTSGGTDTQYF. The rearrangement links TRBV19 to TRBJ2-3; 10 bases match TRBD2. The CDR3 runs to 15 residues. CDR1 and CDR2 from the germline V gene are LNHDA and SQIVND (reference sequence). V lost 7 bases and J lost 1; bases outside the gene matches: 5.